One sample yielded the 14 T cell receptor beta chains listed below, sequenced in a study of identical twins. From the 5' RACE reads, TCRdb called clonotypes with MiXCR, one entry per CDR3 protein. The sample holds 500,000 or so distinct CDR3 sequences, around 14% seen once. These data were also filed under a second study, of yellow fever vaccine responses in identical twins.

Specimen: CD4+ T cells sorted from blood. The receptor source for this set is a young woman in good health.

V and J are TRBV3-1 and TRBJ2-2; D is possibly TRBD1 or TRBD2 (5 bases each). The CDR3 is 15 residues long. In germline, CDR1 is LGHDT, CDR2 YNNKEL (reference sequence). Between the trimmed V and J ends, which lost 1 base and 7 bases, there was a span of 13 bases. CDR3 in DNA: TGTGCCAGCAGCCAAGTCCCCCCGGGGCTCGGGGAGCTGTTTTTT. This sequence encodes CASSQVPPGLGELFF.

This clonotype was seen more than once but under ten times. The genes are TRBV30 and TRBJ2-7; D is undetermined. The CDR3 has 11 residues. V lost 0 bases and J 4 bases, leaving 4 bases between the germline ends. CDR1 is GTSNPN, CDR2 SVGIG, per germline (reference sequence). DNA for the CDR3: TGTGCCTGGAGTGTTCGATACGAGCAGTACTTC. Amino acids: CAWSVRYEQYF.

The V call is TRBV6-6, the J call TRBJ2-6; the D is unclear. Germline V gives CDR1 MNHNY, CDR2 SVGAGI (reference sequence). V lost 2 bases, J lost 0 bases, and 5 bases lay in between. This CDR3 is built from 15 residues. The CDR3 nucleotides are TGTGCCAGCAGTTACAGTAGCTCTGGGGCCAACGTCCTGACTTTC. It codes for CASSYSSSGANVLTF.

The chain recombines TRBV3-1 with TRBJ1-2; TRBD1 is a possible D gene (6 bases). Germline assignment: CDR1 LGHDT and CDR2 YNNKEL (reference sequence). CDR3 size: 15 residues. The germline V and J ends were trimmed by 1 base and 5 bases, with 14 bases remaining between them. The CDR3 sequence: CASSQGTEGIYGYTF. CDR3 bases: TGTGCCAGCAGCCAAGGGACAGAGGGGATATATGGCTACACCTTC. Full variable domain (rest looked up from reference TRBV3-1 and TRBJ1-2): DTAVSQTPKYLVTQMGNDKSIKCEQNLGHDTMYWYKQDSKKFLKIMFSYNNKELIINETVPNRFSPKSPDKAHLNLHINSLELGDSAVYFCASSQGTEGIYGYTFGSGTRLTVV.

This clonotype was counted between two and nine times. The rearrangement joins TRBV6-1 to TRBJ2-1; tentative D call: TRBD2 (5 bases). V was cut by 7 bases and J by 8 bases, with 9 bases left in between. CDR1 MNHNS and CDR2 SASEGT come from the germline V gene. CDR3 length: 11 residues. For the CDR3, the DNA is TGTGCCAGCACGAGGGTGGATGAGCAGTTCTTC. It codes for CASTRVDEQFF.

This clonotype was picked up a small number of times. The rearrangement joins TRBV7-2 to TRBJ2-4, with 7 bases matching TRBD1. The trim removed 1 base at V and 1 base at J, leaving 4 bases unmatched. The V gene's germline CDR1 is SGHTA and CDR2 FQGNSA. The CDR3 spans 16 residues. The DNA for the CDR3 is TGTGCCAGCAGCTTAGAAGGGGGCTTGGCCAAAAACATTCAGTACTTC. Translating it yields CASSLEGGLAKNIQYF.

The chain is built from TRBV29-1 and TRBJ2-1, with 12 bases that match TRBD2. The germline V gene has CDR1 SQVTM and CDR2 ANQGSEA. CDR3 length: 16 residues. Losses at the gene ends were 4 bases for V and 0 bases for J; bases not matched to a gene: 4. The CDR3 protein is CSVGGLAGSSYNEQFF. The CDR3 region has the DNA TGCAGCGTTGGTGGACTAGCGGGAAGCTCCTACAATGAGCAGTTCTTC.

The table lists this clonotype with a few counts. The chain combines TRBV6-5 with TRBJ1-5, with 10 bases that match TRBD1. Germline V CDR1 and CDR2: MNHEY, SVGAGI. The CDR3 sequence is 14 residues long. The V gene end was trimmed by 5 bases and the J gene end by 9 bases; junction bases not matched to a gene: 7. The CDR3 DNA follows: TGTGCCAGCAGTACCGACAGGGGGCGGCGGCCCCAGCATTTT. This encodes CASSTDRGRRPQHF.

There are many counts of this clonotype. V and J are TRBV20-1 and TRBJ1-5; D possibly corresponds to TRBD1 (6 bases). In germline, CDR1 is DFQATT, CDR2 SNEGSKA (reference sequence). The CDR3 spans 14 residues. Trimming removed 3 bases from V and 3 bases from J, with 12 bases in between. The CDR3 is CSASRQVLNQPQHF. The CDR3 DNA is TGCAGTGCTAGTCGACAGGTTCTCAATCAGCCCCAGCATTTT.

In its sample, this clonotype was seen a few times. The V and J genes are TRBV28 and TRBJ2-7; possible D gene TRBD1, 6 bases. CDR1 is MDHEN, CDR2 SYDVKM, per germline. The CDR3 has 13 amino acids. Trimming removed 8 bases from V and 3 bases from J, with 14 bases in between. CDR3 region: CASDRDTDYEQYF. For the CDR3, the DNA is TGTGCCAGCGACCGGGACACGGACTACGAGCAGTACTTC.

The rearrangement uses TRBV7-2 and TRBJ2-2, with D perhaps assigned TRBD1 or TRBD2 (6 bases each). Trimming stripped 2 bases from V and 6 bases from J, with 13 bases between. The CDR3 contains 15 residues. Germline V lookup: CDR1 SGHTA, CDR2 FQGNSA. The CDR3 reads CASSLKAGEAGELFF. Written as DNA, the CDR3 is TGTGCCAGCAGCTTAAAGGCAGGGGAGGCCGGGGAGCTGTTTTTT.

The chain has TRBV5-1 and TRBJ2-7, with no clear D. The CDR3 length is 14 residues. The V end was cut by 0 bases, the J end by 1 base, with 8 bases between. Germline CDR1 reads SGHRS; CDR2 reads YFSETQ. The CDR3 DNA sequence: TGCGCCAGCAGCTTGGACGGACGATCCTACGAGCAGTACTTC. Translating gives CASSLDGRSYEQYF.

This clonotype was observed many times. The chain uses TRBV29-1 and TRBJ2-1; no clear D. The germline V gene has CDR1 SQVTM and CDR2 ANQGSEA. The CDR3 has 14 residues. V gave up 5 bases and J gave up 5 bases, with 16 bases separating them. The CDR3 sequence is CSVSRMVGHNEQFF. CDR3 nucleotide sequence: TGCAGCGTTTCGAGAATGGTGGGTCACAATGAGCAGTTCTTC.

The chain carries TRBV24-1 and TRBJ2-1; maybe TRBD2 (7 bases). The V end was cut by 5 bases, the J end by 4 bases, with 11 bases between. From germline, CDR1 is KGHDR and CDR2 SFDVKD. CDR3 length equals 14 residues. CDR3 sequence reads: CATSGGGPYNEQFF. The CDR3 region has the DNA TGTGCCACCAGTGGGGGGGGGCCTTACAATGAGCAGTTCTTC.